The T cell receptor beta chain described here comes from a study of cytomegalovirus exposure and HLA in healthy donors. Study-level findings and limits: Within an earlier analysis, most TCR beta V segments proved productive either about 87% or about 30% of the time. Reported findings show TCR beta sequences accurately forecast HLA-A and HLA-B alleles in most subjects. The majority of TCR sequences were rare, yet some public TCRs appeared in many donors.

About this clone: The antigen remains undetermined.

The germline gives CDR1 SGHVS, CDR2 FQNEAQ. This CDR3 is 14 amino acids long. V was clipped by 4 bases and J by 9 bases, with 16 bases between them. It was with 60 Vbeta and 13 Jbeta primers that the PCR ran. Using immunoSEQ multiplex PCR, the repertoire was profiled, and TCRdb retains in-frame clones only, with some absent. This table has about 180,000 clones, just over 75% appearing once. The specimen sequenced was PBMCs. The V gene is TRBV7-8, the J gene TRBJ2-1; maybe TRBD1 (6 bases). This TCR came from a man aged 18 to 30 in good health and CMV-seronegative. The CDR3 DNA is TGTGCCAGCAGCTCCGCCATACAGGGAATTGAGCAGTTCTTC. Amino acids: CASSSAIQGIEQFF.